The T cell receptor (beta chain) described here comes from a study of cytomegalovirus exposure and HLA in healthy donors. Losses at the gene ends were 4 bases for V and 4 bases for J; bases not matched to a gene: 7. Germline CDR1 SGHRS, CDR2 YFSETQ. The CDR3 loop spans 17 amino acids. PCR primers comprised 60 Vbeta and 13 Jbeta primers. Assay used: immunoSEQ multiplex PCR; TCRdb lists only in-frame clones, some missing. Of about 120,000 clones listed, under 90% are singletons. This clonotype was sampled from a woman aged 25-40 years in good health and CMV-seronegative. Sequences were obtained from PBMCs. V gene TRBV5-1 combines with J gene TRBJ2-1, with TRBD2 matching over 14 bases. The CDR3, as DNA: TGCGCCAGCAGCCTGGGACTAGCGGGAGAGGTATACAATGAGCAGTTCTTC. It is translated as CASSLGLAGEVYNEQFF.